What follows is one TCR beta chain and its context. Its specificity is unknown. This sample stems from a study of cytomegalovirus exposure and HLA in healthy donors. As for the study in general: Genotyping of 400 or so donors showed that approximately 83% belonged to the Caucasian-associated ancestry cluster.

J was trimmed by 0 bases and V by 5 bases; bases with no gene match: 6. Germline loops: CDR1 MNHEY, CDR2 SVGAGI. The length of the CDR3 is 15 residues. 60 Vbeta and 13 Jbeta primers were used in PCR. As handled by the study authors: A later analysis tallied approximately 80 million unique TCR beta chains, about 11 million of them shared. Libraries were prepared by immunoSEQ multiplex PCR; TCRdb keeps only in-frame clonotypes and omits some of them. V, J and clone size reflect that table, while D and trimming were determined from the DNA. The sample has about 120,000 clones; the top ten hold 3.7%. Study-level results: The study labeled 164 TCR beta chains cytomegalovirus-associated. TCR beta chain V- and J-gene trimming was linked, in a later analysis, to a missense variant in DCLRE1C.

The V gene is TRBV6-5, the J gene TRBJ2-7, with TRBD1 matching over 8 bases. Sequenced sample: PBMCs. The sequence came from a young man in good health and CMV-seronegative. DNA for the CDR3: TGTGCCAGCAGTCCCCGGGACAGGCACTCCTACGAGCAGTACTTC. Its translation is CASSPRDRHSYEQYF.